This record concerns one TCR beta chain sequence. The antigen it recognizes is unknown. Per-nucleotide qualities are absent, and no much larger clonotype sits a single base away. This specimen belongs to a study of shared clonotypes between healthy human individuals (dated by TCRdb to the early 2020s). General notes on the study: The cohort included three men and a couple of women between 18 and 49 years of age. For each donor, CD4 naive and CD4 memory were each run on three plates, CD8 naive on two plates, and CD8 memory on one plate. To estimate repertoire size and how much clonotype sharing occurs between individuals, the study deeply sequenced the blood TCR repertoires of about five healthy adults. Different laboratories and diverse techniques were used to prepare libraries and sequence TCR repertoires, to increase sequencing depth and limit assay-specific biases. Each donor's leukapheresis produced roughly between roughly 0.85 and 9.5 billion PBMCs.

The donors were healthy, HIV-negative adults who had no recently reported acute infections or vaccinations. Every donor was a Caucasian adult residing in Nashville, Tennessee, USA. Magnetic negative selection was used to enrich CD4+ T cells, after which naive cells were positively selected on CD45RA and the negative fraction became the memory subset. Blood was collected by leukapheresis, and PBMCs were isolated by Ficoll-Histopaque density gradient centrifugation and then cryopreserved in liquid nitrogen vapor phase. Purity and quantity of every magnetically sorted T cell population were checked by analytical flow cytometry. Genomic DNA was isolated from each sorted fraction and quantified by UV absorbance on a Nanodrop 2000c. Using the deep immunoSEQ assay, TCR CDR3 regions were amplified from genomic DNA by multiplex PCR. Extracted genomic DNA from each cell subset was spread evenly across all wells of several immunoSEQ 96-well plates, with each plate serving as a replicate. For sorted subsets, 200 to 250 ng of genomic DNA, equivalent to around 30,000 T cell genomes, went into each replicate PCR. The purified libraries were quantified using a Qubit 3.0 fluorometer, sized with a Bioanalyzer 2100, and then quantified again using the KAPA Library Quantification kit. Every immunoSEQ 96-well plate was sequenced on a dedicated single-read 150-cycle Illumina NextSeq 550 flow cell. The original methods were these. The immunoSEQ output contained only junctional sequences without quality scores, so filtering could not match that applied to full-length reads. Sequences were annotated with PyIR, a Python wrapper for IgBLAST v1.9, using IMGT germline references to assign V/J genes and CDR3. Any read was removed if the V/J assignment was weak (E-value above 1e-6), the CDR3 was missing, or the read contained stop codons, out-of-frame junctions, or ambiguous translated residues. V3J clonotypes were defined as sequences sharing an identical inferred V gene, J gene, and CDR3 amino acid sequence. The percentage overlap between two repertoires was calculated by dividing the number of shared unique clonotypes by the size of the smaller repertoire. RTK rarefaction, the Chao1 estimator, and Recon v2.1 estimates of unobserved clonotypes were used to assess repertoire richness. Generation probabilities for all TCRbeta clonotypes obtained by the gDNA method from a handful of donors were computed using OLGA. What TCRdb holds here is the immuneACCESS table cut down to in-frame rearrangements. Part of the clones is not present; checked against another copy, under half of the missing clones reflect an unresolved V gene, and the others are unexplained. D and trimming come from the DNA, and the V and J calls and clone size come from that table. The sample table holds millions of clones, of which roughly 95% were seen once. The ten largest clones add up to 0.13% of the sample.

General conclusions and limits of the study: Pairwise subsampling led to the expectation that sequencing depth would affect the degree of clonotype sharing among donors. Roughly 5% of naive CD4, 3% to 3.5% of naive CD8, roughly 2.4% of memory CD4, and around 0.42% of memory CD8 clonotypes were shared across several donors. Sampling was restricted to blood, and TCR repertoires in tissue are likely to differ from TCR repertoires in blood. Compared with non-shared clonotypes, clonotypes shared by all four sorted-subset donors had higher generation probabilities. Because the study included only a small number of donors, the genetic and exposure-history diversity represented was limited. Estimated clonotype richness was generally larger for naive than for memory subsets. Even with the large sequencing depth, rarefaction of the sorted-subset datasets indicated that sequencing was incomplete.

This TCR was recovered from a man aged 18 to 29 in good health. The sequencing sample was made of naive CD4+ T cells sorted from blood. The cell subset or site label, as the study defines it: CD45RA+ positively selected.

The nucleotides read TGTGCCAGCAGCGGCCGGGACGAGCAGTACTTC. This translates into CASSGRDEQYF. The V and J genes are TRBV7-9 and TRBJ2-7, with no reliable assignment of the D segment. Relative to germline, V is 5 bases shorter and J is 5 bases shorter, with 7 bases between their ends. The CDR3 starts with the cysteine, ends with the phenylalanine, and has 11 residues. The read is trimmed to its CDR3 DNA, 33 bases read in frame from base 1. Per the germline V gene (reference sequence), SEHNR is the CDR1 and FQNEAQ is the CDR2.